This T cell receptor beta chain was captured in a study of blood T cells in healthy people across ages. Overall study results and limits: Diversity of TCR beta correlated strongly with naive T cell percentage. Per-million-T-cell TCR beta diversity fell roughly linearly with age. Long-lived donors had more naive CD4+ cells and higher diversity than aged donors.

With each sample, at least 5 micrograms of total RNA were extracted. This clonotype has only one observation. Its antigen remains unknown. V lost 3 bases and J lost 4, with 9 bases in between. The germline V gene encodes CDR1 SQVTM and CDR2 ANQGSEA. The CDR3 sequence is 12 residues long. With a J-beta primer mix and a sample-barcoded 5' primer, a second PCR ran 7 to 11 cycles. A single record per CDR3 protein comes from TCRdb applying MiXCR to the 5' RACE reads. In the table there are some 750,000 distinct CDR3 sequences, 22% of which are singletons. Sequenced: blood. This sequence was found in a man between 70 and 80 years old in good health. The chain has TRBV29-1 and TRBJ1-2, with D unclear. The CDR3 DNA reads TGCAGCGTTGAGGGCAGCGGCTATGGCTACACCTTC. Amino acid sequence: CSVEGSGYGYTF.